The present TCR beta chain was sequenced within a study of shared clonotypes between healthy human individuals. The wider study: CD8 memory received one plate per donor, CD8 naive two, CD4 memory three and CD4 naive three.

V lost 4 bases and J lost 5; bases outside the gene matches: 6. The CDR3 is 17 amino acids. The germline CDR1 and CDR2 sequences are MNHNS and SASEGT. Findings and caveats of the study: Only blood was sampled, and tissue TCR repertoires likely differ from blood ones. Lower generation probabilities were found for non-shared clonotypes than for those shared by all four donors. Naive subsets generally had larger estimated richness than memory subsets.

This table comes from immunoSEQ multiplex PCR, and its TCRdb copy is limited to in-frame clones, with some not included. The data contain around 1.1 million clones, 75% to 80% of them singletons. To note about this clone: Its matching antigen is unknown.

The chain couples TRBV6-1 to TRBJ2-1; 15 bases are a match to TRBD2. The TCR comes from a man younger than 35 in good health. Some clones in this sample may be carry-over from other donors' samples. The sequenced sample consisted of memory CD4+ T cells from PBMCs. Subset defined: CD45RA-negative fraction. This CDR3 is CASSGGLAGGPHNEQFF. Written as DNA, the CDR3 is TGTGCCAGCAGTGGAGGACTAGCGGGAGGGCCCCACAATGAGCAGTTCTTC.